This T cell receptor beta chain was identified during a study of blood T cell repertoires in COVID-19. Source study methods: The assay estimated nucleated cells by amplifying reference gene primers. Sequencing used immunoSEQ multiplex PCR; TCRdb keeps in-frame clones, though not all of them. D and trimming were read from the DNA, whereas the V and J calls and clone size are those reported in that table. Among about 360,000 clones listed, 65% to 90% were seen once. The V and J ends lost 0 bases and 8 bases respectively, with 12 bases between them. The CDR3 totals 15 residues. CDR1 SGHDT and CDR2 YYEEEE come from the germline V gene. This clone turned up a few times.

The V gene is TRBV5-6, the J gene TRBJ1-6; the D gene is possibly TRBD1 (6 bases). The sequenced sample was peripheral blood. The TCR sequence derives from a woman in her sixties or seventies with COVID-19, enrolled during active disease. This CDR3 reads CASSLAGQSYSPLHF. The DNA of the CDR3 is TGTGCCAGCAGCTTGGCCGGACAGAGCTATTCACCCCTCCACTTT.